This T cell receptor beta chain was sequenced during a study of cytomegalovirus exposure and HLA in healthy donors. Turning to the study itself: A previous analysis identified approximately 110 million unique TCR beta sequences derived from around 200 million T cells. Whole-study findings and limits: The productive fraction for most TCR beta V segments was about 87% or about 30% in an earlier analysis. It was approximately 160 TCR beta chains that were listed as cytomegalovirus-associated.

The CDR3 totals 15 residues. V dropped 2 bases and J dropped 4 bases, with 12 bases sitting between them. Germline loops: CDR1 SNHLY, CDR2 FYNNEI. About this clone itself: What it recognizes is unknown.

The PCR had 60 Vbeta and 13 Jbeta primers. Clones were sequenced by immunoSEQ multiplex PCR, and TCRdb holds only the in-frame ones, with some missing. Among around 110,000 clones, about 86% were seen once, and the ten largest hold 3.9%. The chain combines TRBV2 with TRBJ2-1; possibly TRBD1 for D (6 bases). Sequenced material: PBMCs. This TCR was sampled from a woman aged 25 to 39 in good health and CMV-seronegative. CDR3 nucleotide sequence: TGTGCCAGCAGTGAAACTACAGGGTCTTACAATGAGCAGTTCTTC. Amino acids: CASSETTGSYNEQFF.